This TCR beta chain derives from a study of blood T cell repertoires in COVID-19. This CDR3 has 15 amino acids. Germline V gene lookup returns CDR1 SGHTA and CDR2 FQGNSA. V was shortened by 3 bases and J by 3 bases, with 12 bases between the two germline ends. The data were produced by immunoSEQ multiplex PCR, yet TCRdb's version contains in-frame clones alone and is incomplete. The sample records roughly 190,000 clones, roughly 79% being singletons. This chain joins TRBV7-2 and TRBJ2-1, with a possible D match to TRBD1 (6 bases). The sequencing input was peripheral blood. The TCR was taken from a woman between 40 and 55 years old with COVID-19, enrolled during active disease. The CDR3 DNA reads as TGTGCCAGCAGCTTTGGGGGCAGCCTCTACAATGAGCAGTTCTTC. Protein product: CASSFGGSLYNEQFF.